This section outlines one T cell receptor beta chain sequence together with its context. What it binds is not known. This entry is derived from a study of shared clonotypes between healthy human individuals. Study context: CD4 naive and CD4 memory each took three plates per donor, while CD8 naive took two and CD8 memory one. Overall study findings and caveats: Sampling covered nothing but blood. Tissue TCR repertoires likely differ from those found in blood.

Every one of the donors was a Caucasian adult that lived in Nashville, Tennessee. Only in-frame clones appear in the TCRdb table, and some are missing; sequencing was by immunoSEQ multiplex PCR. The repertoire consists of millions of clones, with around 94% occurring once and the leading ten covering over 0.12%. V was clipped by 5 bases and J by 6 bases; unmatched bases: 6. CDR1 is LNHDA, CDR2 SQIVND, per germline (reference sequence). The CDR3 covers 14 residues. The TCR was taken from a man aged 18 to 29 in good health. The sample comprised naive CD4+ T cells sorted from blood. Subset here: CD45RA+ positively selected. The V gene is TRBV19, the J gene TRBJ2-2, with 7 nucleotides matching TRBD1. In DNA form, the CDR3 reads TGTGCCAGTAGTGTGACAGGGATCTCCGGGGAGCTGTTTTTT. Its protein is CASSVTGISGELFF.